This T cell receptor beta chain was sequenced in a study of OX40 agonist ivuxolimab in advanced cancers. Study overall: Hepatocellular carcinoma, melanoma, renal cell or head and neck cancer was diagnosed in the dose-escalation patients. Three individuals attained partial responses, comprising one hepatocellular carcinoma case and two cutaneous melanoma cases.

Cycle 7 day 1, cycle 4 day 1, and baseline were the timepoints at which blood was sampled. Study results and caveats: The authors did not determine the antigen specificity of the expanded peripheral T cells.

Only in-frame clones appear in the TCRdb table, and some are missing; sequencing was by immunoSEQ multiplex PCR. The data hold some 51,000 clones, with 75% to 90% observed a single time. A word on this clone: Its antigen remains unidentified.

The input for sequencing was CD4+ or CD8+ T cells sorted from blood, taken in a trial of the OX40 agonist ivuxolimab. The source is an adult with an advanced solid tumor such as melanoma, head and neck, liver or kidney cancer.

The CDR3 spells CASSLRLAYEQYF. Here the CDR3 DNA reads TGCGCCAGCAGCTTGCGGCTAGCGTACGAGCAGTACTTC. This rearrangement joins TRBV5-1 to TRBJ2-7; D may be TRBD2 (6 bases). The length of the CDR3 is 13 residues. CDR1 and CDR2 from the germline V gene are SGHRS and YFSETQ. V gave up 1 base and J gave up 4 bases, with 9 bases separating them.